Sequencing of this TCR beta chain was carried out in a study of blood T cell repertoires in COVID-19. Study-level background: The cDNA or gDNA used as material had been derived from T cells, B-cell-depleted T cells, or PBMCs.

Data came from immunoSEQ multiplex PCR; TCRdb stores just in-frame clones and leaves some out. This table has around 330,000 clones, more than 70% appearing once. Trimming pared 4 bases from V and 4 bases from J, leaving 21 bases between. Germline lookup yields CDR1 SGHKS and CDR2 YYEKEE (reference sequence). The CDR3 covers 17 residues. V and J are TRBV5-5 and TRBJ1-5; the D is unclear. This TCR derives from a woman aged 25 to 45 with COVID-19, enrolled during active disease. The sample consisted of peripheral blood. CDR3 sequence reads: CASSPEDPGRTNQPQHF. As DNA, the CDR3 is TGTGCCAGCAGCCCGGAGGACCCCGGGAGGACGAATCAGCCCCAGCATTTT.